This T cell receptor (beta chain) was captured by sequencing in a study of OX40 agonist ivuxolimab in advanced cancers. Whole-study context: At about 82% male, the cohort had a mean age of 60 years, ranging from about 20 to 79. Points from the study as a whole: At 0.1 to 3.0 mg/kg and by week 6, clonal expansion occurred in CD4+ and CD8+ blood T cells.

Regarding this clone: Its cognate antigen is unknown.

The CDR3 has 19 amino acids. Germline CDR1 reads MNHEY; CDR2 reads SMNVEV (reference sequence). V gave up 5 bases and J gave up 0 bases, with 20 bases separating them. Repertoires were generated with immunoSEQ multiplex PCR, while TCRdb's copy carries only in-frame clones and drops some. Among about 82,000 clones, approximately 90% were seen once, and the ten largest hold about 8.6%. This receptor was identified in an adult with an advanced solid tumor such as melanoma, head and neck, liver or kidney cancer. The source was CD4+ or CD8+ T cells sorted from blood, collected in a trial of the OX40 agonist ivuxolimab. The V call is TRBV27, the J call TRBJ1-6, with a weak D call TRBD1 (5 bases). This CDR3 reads CASSPYTFGGSSYNSPLHF. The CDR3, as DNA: TGTGCCAGCAGTCCTTACACGTTCGGGGGGAGCTCCTATAATTCACCCCTCCACTTT.